This TCR beta chain was identified in a study of cytotoxic CD8 clonotypes in ibrutinib-treated CLL. In the study overall: Response samples followed a median 12 months of treatment, range 6 to 36. On average, more than 85,000 productive rearrangements and over 250,000 productive templates per sample. The study's findings and limits: Treatment left the uncommon public clonotypes either contracted or stable in frequency. Against age-matched healthy donors, baseline clonality ran higher and tracked circulating CD8+ T-cell counts.

The assay was immunoSEQ multiplex PCR, and TCRdb's table has in-frame clones only and misses some. The table includes 150,000 to 200,000 clones, 70% to 90% detected once. The V segment lost 3 bases and the J segment 10 bases; nucleotides outside the gene matches: 18. CDR1 and CDR2 from the germline V gene are KGHSH and LQKENI. The CDR3 extends over 17 amino acids. On this clone itself: The antigen is not known.

The sequenced sample was PBMCs, obtained at disease progression, from a patient treated with ibrutinib. This sequence joins TRBV18 and TRBJ2-1, with 7 nucleotides matching TRBD1. The clonotype comes from a human donor with chronic lymphocytic leukemia. CDR3 bases: TGTGCCAGCTCACCTCCCTCCGGTGACAGGGTTTTTGGGGAGCAGTTCTTC. This encodes CASSPPSGDRVFGEQFF.